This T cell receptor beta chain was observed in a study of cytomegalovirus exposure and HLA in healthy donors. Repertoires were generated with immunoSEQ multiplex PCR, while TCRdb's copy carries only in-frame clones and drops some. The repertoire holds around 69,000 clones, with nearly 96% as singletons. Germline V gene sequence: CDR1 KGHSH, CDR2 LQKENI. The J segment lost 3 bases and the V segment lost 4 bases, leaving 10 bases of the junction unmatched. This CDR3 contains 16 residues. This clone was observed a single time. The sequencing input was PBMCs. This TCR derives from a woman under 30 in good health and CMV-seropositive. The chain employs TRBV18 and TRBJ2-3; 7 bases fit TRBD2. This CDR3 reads CASSRPGGSLTDTQYF. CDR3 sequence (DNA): TGTGCCAGCTCACGGCCCGGCGGGAGTTTGACAGATACGCAGTATTTT.